This TCR beta chain was sequenced for a study of vaccination effects on CD4 cells after COVID-19. Profiled with immunoSEQ multiplex PCR; TCRdb holds only in-frame clones, not every one. The data contain approximately 76,000 clones, about 78% of them singletons. With regard to this clone: Its specificity is unknown.

Germline V gene sequence: CDR1 KGHDR, CDR2 SFDVKD. Unmatched junction bases numbered 7, after V lost 4 bases and J lost 7 bases. There are 15 residues in the CDR3. The study's findings and limits: The study found that only 1 of 255 vaccine-induced clones from healthy vaccinees cross-reacted with common cold coronaviruses. By a late point after vaccination, infection- and vaccine-induced clones had shrunk markedly through clonal contraction.

Sequencing was preceded by expansion of antigen-specific CD4+ T cells with viral peptide pools in the ViraFEST assay. Following a roughly 11-day culture, CD4+ T cells were purified. None of the vaccinated had previously contracted SARS-CoV-2, and their nucleocapsid antibodies tested negative. PBMC were cultured at a few million per well with about 10 IU/ml IL-2 and around 9.2 ug/ml peptides. This TCR was recovered from a human donor who received a COVID-19 vaccine. The chain employs TRBV24-1 and TRBJ2-1, with 9 bases fitting TRBD1. The specimen comprised CD4+ T cells from PBMCs cultured with SARS-CoV-2 spike peptides, sampled before COVID-19 vaccination. CDR3 sequence: CATSDPGQGLNEQFF. CDR3 coding DNA: TGTGCCACCAGTGACCCTGGACAGGGGCTAAATGAGCAGTTCTTC.